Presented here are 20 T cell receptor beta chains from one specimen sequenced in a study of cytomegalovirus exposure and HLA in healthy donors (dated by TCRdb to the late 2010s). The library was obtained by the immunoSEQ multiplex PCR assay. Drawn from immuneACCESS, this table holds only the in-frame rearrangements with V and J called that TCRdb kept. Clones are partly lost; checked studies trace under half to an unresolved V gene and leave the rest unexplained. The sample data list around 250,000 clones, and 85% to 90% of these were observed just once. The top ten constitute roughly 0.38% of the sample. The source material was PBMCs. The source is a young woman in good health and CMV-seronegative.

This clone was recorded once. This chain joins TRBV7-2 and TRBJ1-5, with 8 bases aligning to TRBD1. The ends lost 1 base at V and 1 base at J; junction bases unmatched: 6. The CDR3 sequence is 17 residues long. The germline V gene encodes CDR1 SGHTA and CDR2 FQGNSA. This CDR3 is CASSLEAGGRSNQPQHF. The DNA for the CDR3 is TGTGCCAGCAGCTTAGAAGCAGGGGGCAGGAGCAATCAGCCCCAGCATTTT.

CDR3 DNA: TGTGCCAGCAGTTTTAGTCAGGGGGGCGAGCAGTACGTC. Encoded protein: CASSFSQGGEQYV. V is TRBV27 and J is TRBJ2-7, with D tentatively TRBD1 (7 bases). The V gene's germline CDR1 is MNHEY and CDR2 SMNVEV (reference sequence). Trimming stripped 3 bases from V and 6 bases from J, with 12 bases between. The length of the CDR3 is 13 residues.

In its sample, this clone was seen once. CDR3: CASSEFIAGAEAYSNQPQHF. The CDR3, as DNA: TGTGCCAGCAGTGAATTTATCGCAGGGGCGGAAGCTTATAGCAATCAGCCCCAGCATTTT. The V call is TRBV2, the J call TRBJ1-5; TRBD1 might be the D (6 bases). This CDR3 contains 20 residues. V lost 2 bases, J lost 0 bases, and 23 bases lay in between. Germline V gives CDR1 SNHLY, CDR2 FYNNEI.

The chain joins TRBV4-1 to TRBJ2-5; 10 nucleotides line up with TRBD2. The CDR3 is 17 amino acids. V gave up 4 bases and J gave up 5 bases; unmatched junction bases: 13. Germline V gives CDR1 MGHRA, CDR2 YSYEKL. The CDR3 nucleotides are TGCGCCAGCAGCCGTCTTTCTAGCGGGGGTCGAGAGGAGACCCAGTACTTC. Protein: CASSRLSSGGREETQYF.

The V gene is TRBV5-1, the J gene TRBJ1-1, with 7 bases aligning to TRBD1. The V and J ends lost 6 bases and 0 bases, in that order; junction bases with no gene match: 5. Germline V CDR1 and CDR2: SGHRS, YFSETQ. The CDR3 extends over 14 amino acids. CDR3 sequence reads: CASTRDRVNTEAFF. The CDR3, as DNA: TGCGCCAGCACCCGGGACAGAGTGAACACTGAAGCTTTCTTT.

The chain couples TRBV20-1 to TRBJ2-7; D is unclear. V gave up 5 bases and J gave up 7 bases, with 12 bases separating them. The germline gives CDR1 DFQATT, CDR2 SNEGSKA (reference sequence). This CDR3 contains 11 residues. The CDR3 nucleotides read TGCAGTGCTTGCCCGGAGATAGAGCAGTACTTC. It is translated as CSACPEIEQYF.

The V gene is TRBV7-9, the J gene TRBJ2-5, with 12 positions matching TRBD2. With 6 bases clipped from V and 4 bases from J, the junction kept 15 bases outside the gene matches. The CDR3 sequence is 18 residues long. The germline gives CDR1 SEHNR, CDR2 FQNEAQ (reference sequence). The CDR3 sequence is CASSPSSGGGSLRETQYF. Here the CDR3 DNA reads TGTGCCAGCAGTCCCTCTAGCGGGGGGGGATCATTGAGAGAGACCCAGTACTTC.

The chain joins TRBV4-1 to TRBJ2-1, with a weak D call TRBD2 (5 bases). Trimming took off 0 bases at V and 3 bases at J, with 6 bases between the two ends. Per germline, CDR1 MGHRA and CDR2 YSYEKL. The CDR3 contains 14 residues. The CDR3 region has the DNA TGCGCCAGCAGCCAAGATACTAGCTACAATGAGCAGTTCTTC. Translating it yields CASSQDTSYNEQFF.

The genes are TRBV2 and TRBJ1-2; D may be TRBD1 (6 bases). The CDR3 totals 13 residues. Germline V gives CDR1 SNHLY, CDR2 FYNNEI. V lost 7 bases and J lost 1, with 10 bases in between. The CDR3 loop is CASKGQSNYGYTF. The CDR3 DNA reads TGTGCCAGCAAGGGACAAAGTAACTATGGCTACACCTTC.

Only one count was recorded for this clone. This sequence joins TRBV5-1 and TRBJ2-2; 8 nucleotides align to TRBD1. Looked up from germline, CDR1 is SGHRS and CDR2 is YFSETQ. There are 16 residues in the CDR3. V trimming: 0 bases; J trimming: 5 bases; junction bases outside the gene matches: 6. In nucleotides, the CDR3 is TGCGCCAGCAGCTTGGTGGTGGACAGGGAGACCGGGGAGCTGTTTTTT. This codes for CASSLVVDRETGELFF.

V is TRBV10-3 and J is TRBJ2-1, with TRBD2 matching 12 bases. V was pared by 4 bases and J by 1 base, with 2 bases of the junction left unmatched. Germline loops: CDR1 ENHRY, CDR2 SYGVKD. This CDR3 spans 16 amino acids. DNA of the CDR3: TGTGCCATCAGTGGAACTAGCGGGGGGTCCTACAATGAGCAGTTCTTC. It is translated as CAISGTSGGSYNEQFF.

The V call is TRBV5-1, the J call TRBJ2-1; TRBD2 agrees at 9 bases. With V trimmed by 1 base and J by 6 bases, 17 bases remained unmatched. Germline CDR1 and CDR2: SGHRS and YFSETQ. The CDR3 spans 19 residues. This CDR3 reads CASSLFPSGDATRRNEQFF. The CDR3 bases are TGCGCCAGCAGCTTGTTCCCTAGCGGGGACGCGACCCGGCGCAATGAGCAGTTCTTC.

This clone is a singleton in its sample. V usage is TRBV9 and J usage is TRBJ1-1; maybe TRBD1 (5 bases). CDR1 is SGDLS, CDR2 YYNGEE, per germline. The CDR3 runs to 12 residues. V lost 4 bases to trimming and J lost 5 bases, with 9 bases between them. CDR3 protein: CASSSAGTEAFF. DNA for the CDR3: TGTGCCAGCAGCTCGGCAGGGACTGAAGCTTTCTTT.

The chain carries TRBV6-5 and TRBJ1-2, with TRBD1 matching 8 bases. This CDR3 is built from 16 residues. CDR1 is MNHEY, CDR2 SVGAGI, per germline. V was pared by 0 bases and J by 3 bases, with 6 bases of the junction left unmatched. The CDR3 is CASSYSIGQGDYGYTF. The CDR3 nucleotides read TGTGCCAGCAGTTACTCCATCGGACAGGGTGACTATGGCTACACCTTC.

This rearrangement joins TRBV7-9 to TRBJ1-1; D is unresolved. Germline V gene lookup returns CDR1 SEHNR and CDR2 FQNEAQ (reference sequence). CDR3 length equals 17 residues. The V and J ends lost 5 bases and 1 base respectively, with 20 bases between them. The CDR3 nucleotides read TGTGCCAGCAGCATCCCATCAATGGACGGGAGGAACACTGAAGCTTTCTTT. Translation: CASSIPSMDGRNTEAFF.

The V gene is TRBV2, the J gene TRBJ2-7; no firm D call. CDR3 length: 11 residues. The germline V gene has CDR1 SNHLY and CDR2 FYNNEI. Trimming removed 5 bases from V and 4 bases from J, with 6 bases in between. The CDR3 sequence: CASSFGYEQYF. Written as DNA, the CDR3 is TGTGCCAGCAGTTTCGGGTACGAGCAGTACTTC.

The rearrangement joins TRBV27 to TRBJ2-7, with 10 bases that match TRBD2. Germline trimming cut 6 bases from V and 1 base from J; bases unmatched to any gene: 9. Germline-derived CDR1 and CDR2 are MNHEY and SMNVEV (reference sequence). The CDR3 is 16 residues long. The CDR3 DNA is TGTGCCAGCAGCTTAGCGGGGGGTACCACTTCCTACGAGCAGTACTTC. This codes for CASSLAGGTTSYEQYF.

Here the CDR3 reads CASSRAGGPREQYF. The DNA for the CDR3 is TGTGCCAGCTCGAGAGCGGGGGGGCCGAGGGAGCAGTACTTC. The chain recombines TRBV11-2 with TRBJ2-7; 10 bases are a match to TRBD2. CDR1 and CDR2 from the germline V gene are SGHAT and FQNNGV. J was trimmed by 7 bases and V by 8 bases; bases with no gene match: 11. This CDR3 spans 14 amino acids.

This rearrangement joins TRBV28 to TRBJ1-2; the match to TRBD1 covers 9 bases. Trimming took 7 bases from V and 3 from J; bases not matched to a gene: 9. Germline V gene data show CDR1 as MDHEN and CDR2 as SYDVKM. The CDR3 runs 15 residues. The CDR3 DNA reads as TGTGCCAGCAACTTAGGGACAGGGAACGACTATGGCTACACCTTC. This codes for CASNLGTGNDYGYTF.

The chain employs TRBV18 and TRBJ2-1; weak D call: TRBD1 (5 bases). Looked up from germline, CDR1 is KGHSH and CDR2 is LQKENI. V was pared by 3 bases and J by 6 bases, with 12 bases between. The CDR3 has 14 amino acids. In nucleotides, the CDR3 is TGTGCCAGCTCACCCCCTTTAGGGGCCAATGAGCAGTTCTTC. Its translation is CASSPPLGANEQFF. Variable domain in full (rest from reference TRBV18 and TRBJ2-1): NAGVMQNPRHLVRRRGQEARLRCSPMKGHSHVYWYRQLPEEGLKFMVYLQKENIIDESGMPKERFSAEFPKEGPSILRIQQVVRGDSAAYFCASSPPLGANEQFFGPGTRLTVL.